This T cell receptor beta chain was retrieved from a study of T cell responses to AZD1222 COVID-19 vaccine. Study observations and caveats: Clonal diversity may have been underestimated in mostly white British donors.

Of note for this clone: Its target is unknown.

Some clones are missing from TCRdb's copy, which holds only in-frame ones; the method was immunoSEQ multiplex PCR. The sample has under 150,000 clones, about 90% seen once. Recipients boosted at about 4 weeks or about 12 weeks are pooled. The sequencing used peripheral blood, collected 28 days after the second AZD1222 dose. The TCR was taken from an adult who received the AZD1222 COVID-19 vaccine.

The CDR3 coding sequence is TGTGCCAGCAGCCCCGGACTTCAGGCAGATACGCAGTATTTT. This encodes CASSPGLQADTQYF. The chain recombines TRBV5-4 with TRBJ2-3, with D tentatively TRBD2 (5 bases). The CDR3 is 14 amino acids. The V gene's germline CDR1 is SGHNT and CDR2 YYREEE (reference sequence). The ends were cut back, 4 bases at V and 4 bases at J, with 13 bases in the middle.